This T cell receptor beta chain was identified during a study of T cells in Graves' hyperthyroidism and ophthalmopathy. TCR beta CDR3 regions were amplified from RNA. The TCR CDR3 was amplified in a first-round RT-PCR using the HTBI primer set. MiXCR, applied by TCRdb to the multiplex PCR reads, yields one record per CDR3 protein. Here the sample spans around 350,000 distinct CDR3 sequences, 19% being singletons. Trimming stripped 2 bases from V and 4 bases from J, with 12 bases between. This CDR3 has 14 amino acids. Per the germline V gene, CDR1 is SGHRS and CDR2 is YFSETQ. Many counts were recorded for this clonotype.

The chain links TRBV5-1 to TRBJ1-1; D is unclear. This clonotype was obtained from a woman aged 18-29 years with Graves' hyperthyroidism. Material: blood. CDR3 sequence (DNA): TGCGCCAGCAGCTTCACGGGATGGGGCACTGAAGCTTTCTTT. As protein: CASSFTGWGTEAFF.